This paragraph reports one TCR beta chain. CDR1 is MNHEY and CDR2 is SVGAGI in the germline V gene. CDR3 size: 15 residues. Trimming stripped 6 bases from V and 4 bases from J, with 16 bases between. This record belongs to a study of blood T cell repertoires in COVID-19. The repertoire was sequenced with immunoSEQ multiplex PCR; TCRdb's copy has only in-frame clones and lacks some. The sample lists about 89,000 clones; approximately 88% were seen once. The TCR sequence derives from a man in his sixties with acute or convalescent COVID-19. The source material was peripheral blood. The chain links TRBV6-5 to TRBJ2-1, with D possibly being TRBD1 (6 bases). CDR3 residues: CASRGLGTRYNEQFF. Here the CDR3 DNA reads TGTGCCAGCAGAGGCCTTGGGACACGATACAATGAGCAGTTCTTC.